Below, 2 T cell receptor beta chains from the same sample are listed, as sequenced in a study of cytomegalovirus exposure and HLA in healthy donors. The primer mix had 60 Vbeta and 13 Jbeta primers. Data came from immunoSEQ multiplex PCR; TCRdb stores just in-frame clones and leaves some out. Among 150,000 to 200,000 clones, under 90% were seen once, and the ten largest hold around 7.3%. The specimen was PBMCs. These receptors all stem from a man aged 30-40 years in good health and CMV-seropositive.

This CDR3 is CASSLSTGGSTDTQYF. DNA for the CDR3: TGTGCCAGCAGTTTATCGACGGGCGGGAGCACAGATACGCAGTATTTT. The chain links TRBV27 to TRBJ2-3; tentatively, D is TRBD2 (5 bases). This CDR3 comprises 16 residues. Trimming pared 0 bases from V and 0 bases from J, leaving 10 bases between. Germline CDR1 is MNHEY and CDR2 is SMNVEV (reference sequence).

CDR3 nucleotides: TGCGCCAGCAGACGAGCCCTAGCTAATGAGCAGTTCTTC. It encodes CASRRALANEQFF. The V and J genes are TRBV5-1 and TRBJ2-1; tentatively, D is TRBD2 (5 bases). Germline V gene lookup returns CDR1 SGHRS and CDR2 YFSETQ. Between the trimmed V and J ends, which lost 5 bases and 7 bases, there was a span of 13 bases. The length of the CDR3 is 13 residues.